These 10 T cell receptor beta chains were all obtained from the same sample, sequenced in a study of long-term antiretroviral therapy in people with HIV. Samples were assayed with immunoSEQ v3.0 at survey level. Profiled with immunoSEQ multiplex PCR; TCRdb holds only in-frame clones, not every one. There are 26,000 or so clones in the sample; 82% occur only once, and about 10% lies in the top ten. The sample here was unsorted PBMCs, taken 0.8 years before starting antiretroviral therapy. All receptors derive from a man aged 18 to 30 with HIV.

The chain carries TRBV7-3 and TRBJ2-1; weak D call: TRBD2 (5 bases). V was shortened by 1 base and J by 3 bases, with 13 bases between the two germline ends. This CDR3 has 16 residues. Germline V gene lookup returns CDR1 SGHTA and CDR2 FQGTGA. CDR3 sequence (DNA): TGTGCCAGCAGCTTAAAGTCGTCTAGCCACTACAATGAGCAGTTCTTC. It specifies CASSLKSSSHYNEQFF.

This rearrangement joins TRBV28 to TRBJ1-1; D not resolved. CDR3 size: 14 residues. Per the germline V gene, CDR1 is MDHEN and CDR2 is SYDVKM. The ends were cut back, 0 bases at V and 1 base at J, with 6 bases in the middle. The CDR3, as DNA: TGTGCCAGCAGTTTATGGCGCGAGAACACTGAAGCTTTCTTT. Translated: CASSLWRENTEAFF. Filled out from reference TRBV28 and TRBJ1-1, the complete variable domain reads DVKVTQSSRYLVKRTGEKVFLECVQDMDHENMFWYRQDPGLGLRLIYFSYDVKMKEKGDIPEGYSVSREKKERFSLILESASTNQTSMYLCASSLWRENTEAFFGQGTRLTVV.

The V call is TRBV19, the J call TRBJ2-1; 8 nucleotides line up with TRBD2. The CDR3 contains 16 residues. Germline loops: CDR1 LNHDA, CDR2 SQIVND (reference sequence). Losses at the gene ends were 1 base for V and 3 bases for J; bases not matched to a gene: 5. The CDR3 sequence: CASSIGAGVVYNEQFF. The CDR3 bases are TGTGCCAGTAGTATAGGAGCGGGGGTAGTCTACAATGAGCAGTTCTTC.

This chain joins TRBV29-1 and TRBJ2-7, with D possibly TRBD2 on 6 matching bases. The CDR3 is 14 amino acids. Germline values: CDR1 SQVTM, CDR2 ANQGSEA. The V and J ends lost 6 bases and 7 bases respectively, with 22 bases between them. CDR3 sequence reads: CSVARGTVAGEQYF. CDR3 in DNA: TGCAGCGTGGCAAGGGGCACCGTTGCGGGGGAGCAGTACTTC.

This chain connects TRBV7-9 to TRBJ2-2; possibly TRBD1 or TRBD2 for D (5 bases each). The germline gives CDR1 SEHNR, CDR2 FQNEAQ (reference sequence). Trimming removed 1 base from V and 3 bases from J, with 18 bases in between. The CDR3 totals 18 residues. DNA for the CDR3: TGTGCCAGCAGCTTAGTATTCCGAGACCGAGGGGACACCGGGGAGCTGTTTTTT. Translation gives CASSLVFRDRGDTGELFF.

The chain combines TRBV27 with TRBJ1-1, with D unresolved. The CDR3 has 14 amino acids. Trimming left V 2 bases short and J 1 base short, with 8 bases between. Germline V gene lookup returns CDR1 MNHEY and CDR2 SMNVEV (reference sequence). The CDR3 is CASSLGLPNTEAFF. In nucleotides, the CDR3 is TGTGCCAGCAGTTTAGGACTGCCGAACACTGAAGCTTTCTTT.

This sequence joins TRBV6-6 and TRBJ2-4, with 8 positions matching TRBD2. The CDR3 has 13 residues. CDR1 MNHNY and CDR2 SVGAGI come from the germline V gene (reference sequence). J was trimmed by 16 bases and V by 2 bases; bases with no gene match: 10. CDR3 residues: CASSYPGGTPFYF. CDR3 coding DNA: TGTGCCAGCAGTTACCCGGGAGGGACGCCCTTTTACTTC.

The chain carries TRBV30 and TRBJ2-7; D is perhaps TRBD2 (6 bases). Deletions cut 0 bases from V and 3 bases from J, with 9 bases between. This CDR3 has 13 amino acids. Germline lookup yields CDR1 GTSNPN and CDR2 SVGIG (reference sequence). The chain's CDR3 is CAWSVRSGYEQYF. CDR3 in DNA: TGTGCCTGGAGTGTACGTAGCGGCTACGAGCAGTACTTC.

This chain links TRBV28 with TRBJ2-7, with D perhaps TRBD1 or TRBD2 (5 bases each). Looked up from germline, CDR1 is MDHEN and CDR2 is SYDVKM. Trimming shortened V by 0 bases and J by 5 bases, and 11 bases separated the two germline ends. The CDR3 extends over 14 amino acids. CDR3 nucleotide sequence: TGTGCCAGCAGTTTATGGGGGACGAGAAACGAGCAGTACTTC. This sequence encodes CASSLWGTRNEQYF.

This clone was observed a few times. The CDR3 DNA reads as TGTGCCATCAGGGTGGATAGCGGGAAAGCCCAAGAGACCCAGTACTTC. It codes for CAIRVDSGKAQETQYF. The chain uses TRBV10-3 and TRBJ2-5, with 8 bases lining up with TRBD2. The V gene end was trimmed by 6 bases and the J gene end by 1 base; junction bases not matched to a gene: 10. The V gene's germline CDR1 is ENHRY and CDR2 SYGVKD. The CDR3 runs to 16 residues.